These 26 T cell receptor beta chains came from one sample sequenced in a study of tumor-infiltrating lymphocytes in primary liver carcinoma. For each extraction, RNA and DNA were obtained together from around 20-30 mg of unsorted bulk tissue. Total RNA amounting to 450 to 500 ng was the source from which TCR beta cDNA was made with a constant-region primer. Sequencing libraries for TCR beta derived from three nested multiplex PCR rounds that used slightly modified ARM-PCR. A C-beta reverse primer and TRBV1-TRBV30 forward primers served in each of the first two PCR rounds, at ten to eleven cycles apiece. TCRdb re-analysed the multiplex PCR reads in MiXCR, keeping a single row per CDR3 protein. The table shows more than 85,000 distinct CDR3 sequences, with roughly four fifths occurring only once. Specimen: liver tumor tissue from sampling region 3. Specified subset: tumor region T3, left-lateral pole. Every receptor here comes from a man aged 40-49 years with primary liver carcinoma and hepatitis B virus infection.

For this clonotype: A much larger clone lies one base from this, so it may be a read error. The chain uses TRBV7-9 and TRBJ2-1; D is unclear. The CDR3 extends over 11 amino acids. V dropped 5 bases and J dropped 13 bases, with 12 bases sitting between them. Germline V gene data show CDR1 as SEHNR and CDR2 as FQNEAQ (reference sequence). CDR3: CASSPQADQFF. CDR3 DNA: TGTGCCAGCAGCCCCCAGGCGGATCAGTTCTTC.

Concerning this clonotype itself: A junction end diverges from the germline sequence, so it may reflect a read error. The chain has TRBV29-1 and TRBJ1-1; D not resolved. Germline CDR1 SQVTM, CDR2 ANQGSEA. This CDR3 is 12 amino acids long. The CDR3 spells CSVITGSTETFF. DNA of the CDR3: TGCAGCGTGATAACGGGGAGCACTGAAACTTTCTTT. The entire variable domain, with the rest obtained from reference TRBV29-1 and TRBJ1-1, is as follows: SAVISQKPSRDICQRGTSLTIQCQVDSQVTMMFWYRQQPGQSLTLIATANQGSEATYESGFVIDKFPISRPNLTFSTLTVSNMSPEDSSIYLCSVITGSTETFFGQGTRLTVV.

This clonotype occurred many times. The chain employs TRBV30 and TRBJ1-2; D possibly corresponds to TRBD1 (5 bases). The germline V and J ends were trimmed by 4 bases and 2 bases, with 8 bases remaining between them. Germline V gives CDR1 GTSNPN, CDR2 SVGIG (reference sequence). The CDR3 totals 12 residues. The CDR3 loop is CAWNRDNYGYTF. The CDR3, as DNA: TGTGCCTGGAACCGGGACAACTATGGCTACACCTTC.

This chain links TRBV6-6 with TRBJ2-7; D is ambiguous. The V and J ends lost 7 bases and 6 bases respectively, with 13 bases between them. CDR1 and CDR2 (germline): MNHNY, SVGAGI (reference sequence). CDR3 length equals 12 residues. The CDR3 nucleotides are TGTGCCAGCAACATCCCGTTCGGCGAGCAGTACTTC. Its protein is CASNIPFGEQYF.

In the case of this clonotype: A read error may account for a junction end that differs from germline. The genes are TRBV5-1 and TRBJ2-1, with D unclear. Per germline, CDR1 SGHRS and CDR2 YFSETQ. The CDR3 sequence is 14 residues long. CDR3 sequence reads: CASSLRIGENEQFF. The CDR3 DNA follows: TGCGCCAGTAGCTTGCGGATTGGCGAGAATGAGCAGTTCTTC.

This clonotype was picked up a small number of times. At one boundary the junction diverges from the germline segment, which might be a read error. The rearrangement links TRBV4-1 to TRBJ2-2; tentative D call: TRBD1 (5 bases). CDR1 is MGHRA and CDR2 is YSYEKL in the germline V gene. The CDR3 length is 15 residues. The CDR3 spells CASSQGVVVTGELFF. In nucleotides, the CDR3 is TGTGCCAGCAGCCAAGGGGTCGTAGTTACCGGGGAGCTGTTTTTT.

On this clonotype itself: Being one base from a much bigger clone, this may be a read error. The gene calls are TRBV4-3 and TRBJ2-7, with TRBD1 matching 7 bases. This CDR3 has 15 residues. From germline, CDR1 is LGHNA and CDR2 YSLEER. V shed 3 bases, J shed 11 bases, and the junction held 16 bases outside the gene matches. DNA for the CDR3: TGCGCCAGCAGCCATGATACGGGGACAGCAGACGCGGAGTACTTC. Encoded protein: CASSHDTGTADAEYF.

This clonotype was found once. At one end the junction does not follow the germline gene, possibly because of a read error. The V call is TRBV6-1, the J call TRBJ2-3; TRBD2 aligns across 7 bases. Per germline, CDR1 MNHNS and CDR2 SASEGT. CDR3 length: 15 residues. This chain's CDR3 is CASSSGKASTDTQYF. In DNA, the CDR3 is TGTGCCAGCAGTAGCGGGAAGGCTAGCACAGATACACAGTATTTT.

About this clonotype itself: At one of its ends the junction is not consistent with the germline gene, which may arise from a read error. The genes are TRBV6-5 and TRBJ2-1; TRBD1 matches 8 bases. CDR1 is MNHEY and CDR2 is SVGAGI in the germline V gene. The CDR3 loop spans 13 amino acids. In nucleotides, the CDR3 is TGCGCCAGCAGTCAACGACAGGGGAGTGAGCAGTTCTTC. Translating it yields CASSQRQGSEQFF.

This clonotype was seen more than once but under ten times. A much larger clonotype is one base distant, so this may be a read error. This likely comes from a read error, as the CDR3 has no conserved phenylalanine or tryptophan at its end. This chain connects TRBV7-9 to TRBJ2-1; 9 bases agree with TRBD2. Per the germline V gene, CDR1 is SEHNR and CDR2 is FQNEAQ (reference sequence). The length of the CDR3 is 16 residues. V shed 2 bases, J shed 4 bases, and the junction held 6 bases outside the gene matches. CDR3 sequence (DNA): TGTGCCAGCAGCTTATTTAGCGGGGGATTTTACAATGAGCAGTTCCTC. This codes for CASSLFSGGFYNEQFL.

The chain uses TRBV23-1 and TRBJ2-3; the match to TRBD2 covers 13 bases. Being an ORF, TRBV23-1 has a function that is uncertain. The CDR3 is 22 amino acids. V was pared by 0 bases and J by 0 bases, with 15 bases of the junction left unmatched. Here the CDR3 reads CASSQSTRLAGGNPFSTDTQYF. The CDR3 DNA reads as TGCGCCAGCAGTCAATCGACCCGACTAGCGGGAGGCAACCCCTTTAGCACAGATACGCAGTATTTT.

Concerning this clonotype itself: The conserved phenylalanine or tryptophan normally closing the CDR3 is absent here, so this likely arose from a read error. The gene calls are TRBV6-5 and TRBJ1-2; D ambiguous. The germline V gene encodes CDR1 MNHEY and CDR2 SVGAGI. This CDR3 has 13 residues. CDR3 in amino acids: CASRIGVNYDYTL. CDR3 bases: TGTGCCAGTAGGATCGGGGTCAACTATGACTACACCCTC.

This clonotype was picked up many times. The CDR3 nucleotides are TGTGCCAGCAGTCCTGGGGGGGTACAGCCCCAGCATTTT. It is translated as CASSPGGVQPQHF. V usage is TRBV28 and J usage is TRBJ1-5, with a weak D call TRBD1 (5 bases). The germline CDR1 and CDR2 sequences are MDHEN and SYDVKM. This CDR3 contains 13 residues. Trimming stripped 5 bases from V and 7 bases from J, with 12 bases between.

Regarding this clonotype: Germline and junction disagree at one end, which may indicate a read error. CDR3: CAFRTPPGTSHTSGEQYF. CDR3 sequence (DNA): TGTGCCTTCAGGACTCCCCCCGGGACTAGCCATACGTCTGGCGAGCAGTACTTC. The rearrangement links TRBV10-3 to TRBJ2-7; 9 nucleotides align to TRBD2. This CDR3 contains 18 residues. Germline V gene lookup returns CDR1 ENHRY and CDR2 SYGVKD.

This chain uses TRBV12-3 or TRBV12-4 with TRBJ2-5; D possibly corresponds to TRBD2 (6 bases). The CDR3 length is 15 residues. The CDR3 DNA reads TGTGGGAGCTCTAACGGAGGGGTCAACCAAGAGACCCAGTACTTC. Protein: CGSSNGGVNQETQYF.

This clonotype is termed medium-sized (0.01 to 0.1%). The chain couples TRBV11-2 to TRBJ2-3; possibly TRBD2 for D (6 bases). Trimming took off 2 bases at V and 6 bases at J, with 12 bases between the two ends. Germline CDR1 reads SGHAT; CDR2 reads FQNNGV. The CDR3 extends over 14 amino acids. The CDR3 sequence is CASSLWTTKDTQYF. The CDR3, as DNA: TGTGCCAGCAGCTTATGGACTACGAAGGATACGCAGTATTTT. The complete variable domain, with remaining parts taken from reference TRBV11-2 and TRBJ2-3, reads EAGVAQSPRYKIIEKRQSVAFWCNPISGHATLYWYQQILGQGPKLLIQFQNNGVVDDSQLPKDRFSAERLKGVDSTLKIQPAKLEDSAVYLCASSLWTTKDTQYFGPGTRLTVL.

The chain carries TRBV5-4 and TRBJ2-5, with D perhaps assigned TRBD1 or TRBD2 (5 bases each). CDR3 length: 15 amino acids. V was trimmed by 6 bases and J by 1 base, leaving 16 bases between them. Germline CDR1 SGHNT, CDR2 YYREEE (reference sequence). CDR3 sequence reads: CASNSDGDGQETQYF. The CDR3 nucleotides read TGTGCCAGCAACTCGGACGGGGACGGCCAAGAGACCCAGTACTTC.

A single count supports this clonotype. Mismatch with germline at one junction end may stem from a read error. This chain connects TRBV5-4 to TRBJ2-5; no firm D call. CDR3 length equals 13 residues. Germline V lookup: CDR1 SGHNT, CDR2 YYREEE (reference sequence). CDR3 loop: CASSFDRRETQYF. The CDR3, as DNA: TGTGCCAGCAGCTTTGATAGGCGAGAGACCCAGTATTTC. Variable domain in full (rest from reference TRBV5-4 and TRBJ2-5): ETGVTQSPTHLIKTRGQQVTLRCSSQSGHNTVSWYQQALGQGPQFIFQYYREEENGRGNFPPRFSGLQFPNYSSELNVNALELDDSALYLCASSFDRRETQYFGPGTRLLVL.

This clonotype was seen a single time. An end of the junction differs from the germline gene, which may be a read error. The V gene is TRBV4-3, the J gene TRBJ2-1, with TRBD2 matching over 9 bases. The germline CDR1 and CDR2 sequences are LGHNA and YSLEER. The CDR3 has 16 amino acids. This chain's CDR3 is CASSQELLAGYNEQFF. The DNA for the CDR3 is TGCGCCAGCAGTCAAGAGTTGCTAGCGGGATACAATGAGCAGTTCTTC.

For this clonotype: This is likely a read error, given that the CDR3 carries no conserved phenylalanine or tryptophan at its end. CDR3 in DNA: TGCAGCGGGGGGACTAGCGGGATCAATGGGCAGTTCATC. The encoded protein is CSGGTSGINGQFI. The gene calls are TRBV29-1 and TRBJ2-1; the match to TRBD2 covers 13 bases. The length of the CDR3 is 13 residues. The germline CDR1 and CDR2 sequences are SQVTM and ANQGSEA.

A remark on this clonotype: At one end, the junction sequence differs from germline, possibly due to a read error. The rearrangement joins TRBV29-1 to TRBJ2-3; D is possibly TRBD2 (6 bases). The CDR3 has 16 residues. Germline V gene data show CDR1 as SQVTM and CDR2 as ANQGSEA. The CDR3 loop reads CSVLGLPGISTDTQCF. The CDR3 DNA reads as TGCAGCGTTCTTGGACTACCGGGGATAAGCACAGATACGCAGTGTTTT.

In the case of this clonotype: The junction departs from germline at one end; a sequencing error may be responsible. V is TRBV29-1 and J is TRBJ2-2; 7 nucleotides agree with TRBD2. Germline lookup yields CDR1 SQVTM and CDR2 ANQGSEA. The CDR3 covers 15 residues. In nucleotides, the CDR3 is TGCGGCGTTGGGACTACCGCGGCGAACACCGTGGAGCTGTTTTTT. It translates to CGVGTTAANTVELFF.

The genes are TRBV18 and TRBJ1-1; TRBD1 is a possible D gene (6 bases). This CDR3 region has 14 residues. CDR1 KGHSH and CDR2 LQKENI come from the germline V gene. Trimming cost V 6 bases and J 7 bases, with 18 bases left between them. The CDR3, as DNA: TGTGCCAGCTCCCCCTGGGGGGGCGAGGTTGAAGCTTTCTTT. It specifies CASSPWGGEVEAFF.

Turning to this clonotype: A junction end diverges from the germline sequence, so it may reflect a read error. The chain recombines TRBV6-2 or TRBV6-3 with TRBJ2-5; TRBD1 matches 8 bases. The CDR3 is 17 amino acids. Germline V gene data show CDR1 as MNHEY and CDR2 as SVGEGT. Written as DNA, the CDR3 is TGTGCCAGCAGTCGAACCCCCAGGGGGCGGTTCGGCGAGACCCAGCACTTC. Its translation is CASSRTPRGRFGETQHF.

On this clonotype: Since no conserved phenylalanine or tryptophan closes the CDR3, a read error is the likely cause. This sequence joins TRBV11-3 and TRBJ2-1; TRBD2 is a possible D gene (6 bases). The V gene lost 7 bases and the J gene lost 11 bases, with 21 bases spanning the gap. Looked up from germline, CDR1 is SGHNT and CDR2 is YENEEA. There are 14 residues in the CDR3. CDR3 sequence reads: CASNLGGGNGKQFS. CDR3 nucleotides: TGTGCCAGCAACTTGGGAGGTGGAAATGGTAAGCAGTTCTCC.

Notes on this clonotype: Compared with germline, one end of the junction differs, possibly owing to a read error. The J gene is TRBJ2-7, the V gene TRBV29-1, with TRBD2 identical over 7 bases. Germline V lookup: CDR1 SQVTM, CDR2 ANQGSEA. The CDR3 totals 15 residues. CDR3 sequence reads: CSIEDPGGSSHERYF. In DNA form, the CDR3 reads TGCAGCATTGAAGATCCTGGCGGGAGCTCCCACGAGCGGTACTTC.